The rows below give T cell receptor beta chains drawn from one sample of a study of response to subunit inactivated influenza vaccine. TCRdb re-called the RT-PCR reads through MiXCR, storing one row per CDR3 protein. The sample contains around 320,000 distinct CDR3 sequences, approximately 21% of which appear only once. The sample in question was PBMCs from blood, obtained less than 22 months after vaccination. The receptors come from a man aged 50 to 69 who received an inactivated influenza vaccine. CDR3s include the opening cysteine and the closing phenylalanine or tryptophan. The order of the fields is J gene, V gene, D gene, clone size, CDR3 DNA, CDR3 protein. The D gene is left open where the match is weak. Rows may omit the clone size; those that give it use once, few, many or a size class.

j_call: TRBJ2-7; v_call: TRBV25-1; d_call: TRBD1; clone_size: -; cdr3_nt: TGTGCCAGCAGTGGGGACAGGGGGAACTACGAGCAGTACTTC; cdr3_aa: CASSGDRGNYEQYF
j_call: TRBJ2-5; v_call: TRBV15; d_call: -; clone_size: -; cdr3_nt: TGTGCCACCAGCAGGGAGGGACTCCAAGAGACCCAGTACTTC; cdr3_aa: CATSREGLQETQYF
j_call: TRBJ2-7; v_call: TRBV11-3; d_call: -; clone_size: -; cdr3_nt: TGTGCCAGCAGCAAAGGGTCGGGGGAGCAGTACTTC; cdr3_aa: CASSKGSGEQYF
j_call: TRBJ1-1; v_call: TRBV28; d_call: -; clone_size: -; cdr3_nt: TGTGCCAGCAGGCCCACAGGAAGCACTGAAGCTTTCTTT; cdr3_aa: CASRPTGSTEAFF
j_call: TRBJ2-2; v_call: TRBV15; d_call: -; clone_size: -; cdr3_nt: TGTGCCACCGACATGAACACCGGGGAGCTGTTTTTT; cdr3_aa: CATDMNTGELFF
j_call: TRBJ2-1; v_call: TRBV7-9; d_call: TRBD2; clone_size: many; cdr3_nt: TGTGCCAGCAGCTCAACGGGAGGCCCGGGGTGGAATGAGCAGTTCTTC; cdr3_aa: CASSSTGGPGWNEQFF
j_call: TRBJ1-1; v_call: TRBV20-1; d_call: TRBD1; clone_size: many; cdr3_nt: TGCAGTGCTAGGGCAGGGGGCGCGAACACTGAAGCTTTCTTT; cdr3_aa: CSARAGGANTEAFF
j_call: TRBJ1-2; v_call: TRBV6-2/TRBV6-3; d_call: TRBD1; clone_size: few; cdr3_nt: TGTGCCAGCAGTTACTCCGGACAGGGCGGCGGCTACACCTTC; cdr3_aa: CASSYSGQGGGYTF
j_call: TRBJ2-5; v_call: TRBV5-1; d_call: -; clone_size: few; cdr3_nt: TGCGCCAGCAGCTTGGGTGGCAGGAACCAAGAGACCCAGTACTTC; cdr3_aa: CASSLGGRNQETQYF
j_call: TRBJ1-6; v_call: TRBV3-1; d_call: -; clone_size: few; cdr3_nt: TGTGCCAGCAGCCAAGGCTCACCCCTCCACTTT; cdr3_aa: CASSQGSPLHF
j_call: TRBJ1-1; v_call: TRBV6-1; d_call: -; clone_size: many; cdr3_nt: TGTGCCAGCATCGGGCTGAACCCTAACACTGAAGCTTTCTTT; cdr3_aa: CASIGLNPNTEAFF
j_call: TRBJ1-5; v_call: TRBV11-2; d_call: TRBD1; clone_size: many; cdr3_nt: TGTGCCAGCGGACAGGCACACAATCAGCCCCAGCATTTT; cdr3_aa: CASGQAHNQPQHF
j_call: TRBJ1-1; v_call: TRBV20-1; d_call: -; clone_size: few; cdr3_nt: TGCAGTGCTAGGGGGGAAATATGGGGGACTGAAGCTTTCTTT; cdr3_aa: CSARGEIWGTEAFF
j_call: TRBJ2-5; v_call: TRBV7-3; d_call: TRBD1; clone_size: few; cdr3_nt: TGTGCCAGCAGCTTCTCAGGGGGAGAGACCCAGTACTTC; cdr3_aa: CASSFSGGETQYF
j_call: TRBJ1-1; v_call: TRBV20-1; d_call: -; clone_size: few; cdr3_nt: TGCAGTGCTAGCAGGAGGGGGTACACTGAAGCTTTCTTT; cdr3_aa: CSASRRGYTEAFF
j_call: TRBJ2-1; v_call: TRBV19; d_call: TRBD2; clone_size: -; cdr3_nt: TGTGCCAGTAGTAAAGGAACTAGCGGGCCCTACAATGAGCAGTTCTTC; cdr3_aa: CASSKGTSGPYNEQFF
j_call: TRBJ2-2; v_call: TRBV4-2; d_call: -; clone_size: few; cdr3_nt: TGTGCCAGCAGCCAATCGGACGGACCGCTCCTCGCGAACACCGGGGAGCTGTTTTTT; cdr3_aa: CASSQSDGPLLANTGELFF
j_call: TRBJ2-1; v_call: TRBV10-3; d_call: -; clone_size: -; cdr3_nt: TGTGCCATCAGTGACAGGGGTGGATACAATGAGCAGTTCTTC; cdr3_aa: CAISDRGGYNEQFF
j_call: TRBJ2-1; v_call: TRBV23-1; d_call: -; clone_size: -; cdr3_nt: TGCGCCAGCAGTCAAGGGGGGGGCGGGGACTCCTACAATGAGCAGTTCTTC; cdr3_aa: CASSQGGGGDSYNEQFF
j_call: TRBJ2-5; v_call: TRBV19; d_call: TRBD2; clone_size: -; cdr3_nt: TGTGCCAGTAGTACACGGAGGCTAGCGGGAGTCGCAGAGACCCAGTACTTC; cdr3_aa: CASSTRRLAGVAETQYF
j_call: TRBJ2-3; v_call: TRBV4-3; d_call: -; clone_size: few; cdr3_nt: TGCGCCAGCAGCCTAAAGGTATTCGCAGCGGAAACAGATACGCAGTATTTT; cdr3_aa: CASSLKVFAAETDTQYF
j_call: TRBJ1-2; v_call: TRBV20-1; d_call: -; clone_size: -; cdr3_nt: TGCAGTGCTAGGGAAAAGGGCACGGTGGGGCTCTACACCTTC; cdr3_aa: CSAREKGTVGLYTF
j_call: TRBJ1-4; v_call: TRBV15; d_call: -; clone_size: few; cdr3_nt: TGTGCCACCAGCAGAGACCCCCCGGGAACGCTATCTAATGAAAAACTGTTTTTT; cdr3_aa: CATSRDPPGTLSNEKLFF
j_call: TRBJ1-5; v_call: TRBV6-2/TRBV6-3; d_call: TRBD1; clone_size: few; cdr3_nt: TGTGCCAGCAGTTACCGGACAGGGGAACCATATCAGCCCCAGCATTTT; cdr3_aa: CASSYRTGEPYQPQHF
j_call: TRBJ1-2; v_call: TRBV6-5; d_call: -; clone_size: -; cdr3_nt: TGTGCCAGCAGTTACTCCAGGAAAACTAACTATGGCTACACCTTC; cdr3_aa: CASSYSRKTNYGYTF
j_call: TRBJ1-1; v_call: TRBV19; d_call: TRBD1; clone_size: -; cdr3_nt: TGTGCCAGTAGTCCCGACAGGGGCTTCACTGAAGCTTTCTTT; cdr3_aa: CASSPDRGFTEAFF
j_call: TRBJ2-1; v_call: TRBV5-1; d_call: TRBD1; clone_size: few; cdr3_nt: TGCGCCAGCAGCTTGGGGGACAGTAACTCCTACAATGAGCAGTTCTTC; cdr3_aa: CASSLGDSNSYNEQFF
j_call: TRBJ2-1; v_call: TRBV7-2; d_call: TRBD1; clone_size: -; cdr3_nt: TGTGCCAGCAGCCCGGGGACAGGCTACAATGAGCAGTTCTTC; cdr3_aa: CASSPGTGYNEQFF
j_call: TRBJ2-7; v_call: TRBV9; d_call: -; clone_size: -; cdr3_nt: TGTGCCAGCAGCCCACCCACAGGGTCCGGCGAGCAGTACTTC; cdr3_aa: CASSPPTGSGEQYF
j_call: TRBJ1-4; v_call: TRBV4-1; d_call: TRBD1; clone_size: many; cdr3_nt: TGCGCCAGCAGCCAAGGAGGCAGGGGGAGGCCTAATGAAAAACTGTTTTTT; cdr3_aa: CASSQGGRGRPNEKLFF
j_call: TRBJ1-5; v_call: TRBV7-2; d_call: -; clone_size: -; cdr3_nt: TGTGCCAGCAGCTTAGCCCCGCCTCGCAATCAGCCCCAGCATTTT; cdr3_aa: CASSLAPPRNQPQHF
j_call: TRBJ2-7; v_call: TRBV2; d_call: -; clone_size: -; cdr3_nt: TGTGCCAGCAGTGGTGGGATGGCAGGGGCCAACGAGCAGTACTTC; cdr3_aa: CASSGGMAGANEQYF
j_call: TRBJ2-1; v_call: TRBV19; d_call: TRBD2; clone_size: -; cdr3_nt: TGTGCCAGTACCATGGGACTAGCGGCTTACAATGAGCAGTTCTTC; cdr3_aa: CASTMGLAAYNEQFF
j_call: TRBJ1-4; v_call: TRBV7-2; d_call: -; clone_size: few; cdr3_nt: TGTGCCACCGCGCGGGGTAATAATGAAAAACTGTTTTTT; cdr3_aa: CATARGNNEKLFF
j_call: TRBJ1-5; v_call: TRBV11-2; d_call: -; clone_size: many; cdr3_nt: TGTGCCAGCAGCTGCGTAACTACCCGGGACTCAGCTAGCAATCAGCCCCAGCATTTT; cdr3_aa: CASSCVTTRDSASNQPQHF
j_call: TRBJ1-3; v_call: TRBV3-1; d_call: -; clone_size: few; cdr3_nt: TGTGCCAGCAGCCAAGTAGGGGGAGACACCATATATTTT; cdr3_aa: CASSQVGGDTIYF
j_call: TRBJ2-5; v_call: TRBV12-3/TRBV12-4; d_call: -; clone_size: few; cdr3_nt: TGTGCCAGCAGTTTTGGTCCGGAAGCCCAGTACTTC; cdr3_aa: CASSFGPEAQYF